This section outlines one TCR beta chain sequence together with its context. The sample comes from a study of blood T cell repertoires in COVID-19. Study details: The origin of the acute and convalescent COVID-19 samples was the United States, Italy and Spain. Nucleic acid was either cDNA or gDNA, and it came from T cells, B-cell-depleted T cells, or PBMCs.

Germline loops: CDR1 MNHNY, CDR2 SVGAGI (reference sequence). Trimming removed 6 bases from V and 4 bases from J; junction bases left unmatched: 4. This CDR3 has 14 residues. Study processing details: Amplification with reference gene primers provided the estimates of nucleated cell counts. This table comes from immunoSEQ multiplex PCR, and its TCRdb copy is limited to in-frame clones, with some not included. V and J calls and clone size follow that table, whereas D and trimming were derived from the DNA. This table has around 110,000 clones, roughly 88% appearing once. The chain combines TRBV6-6 with TRBJ2-7, with 12 bases identical to TRBD2. The origin of this receptor is a man between 35 and 55 years old with acute or convalescent COVID-19. The sample taken for sequencing was peripheral blood. The CDR3 coding sequence is TGTGCCAGCAGCACTAGCGGGGGGAATTACGAGCAGTACTTC. Its protein is CASSTSGGNYEQYF.